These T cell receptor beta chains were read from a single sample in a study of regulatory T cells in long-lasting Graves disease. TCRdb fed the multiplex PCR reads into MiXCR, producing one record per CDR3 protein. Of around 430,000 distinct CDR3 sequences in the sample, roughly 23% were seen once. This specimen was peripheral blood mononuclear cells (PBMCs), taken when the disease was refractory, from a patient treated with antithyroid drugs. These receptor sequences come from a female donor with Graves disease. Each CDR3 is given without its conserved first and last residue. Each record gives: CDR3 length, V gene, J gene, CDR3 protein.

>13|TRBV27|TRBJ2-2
ASSFQYMNTGELF
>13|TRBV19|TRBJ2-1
ASSTRTGGYNEQF
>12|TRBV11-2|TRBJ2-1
ASSLGGRDNEQF
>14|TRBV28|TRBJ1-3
ASSLYTGNSGNTIY
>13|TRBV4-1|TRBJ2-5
ASNLGTGNSETQY
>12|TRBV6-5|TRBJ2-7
ASSYEDRAYEQY
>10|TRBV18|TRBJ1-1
ASSNGNTEAF
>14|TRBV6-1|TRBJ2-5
ASSEQTSGAQETQY
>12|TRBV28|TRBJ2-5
ASRLGGNQETQY
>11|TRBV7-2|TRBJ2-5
ASSSIGGETQY
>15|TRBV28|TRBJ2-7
ASSSAGWSPNSYEQY
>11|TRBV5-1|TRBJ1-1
ASSMGMSTEAF
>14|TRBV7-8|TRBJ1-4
ASSLSRTPTREKLF
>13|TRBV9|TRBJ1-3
ASSVSGTSGNTIY
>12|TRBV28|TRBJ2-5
ASSLGQGAGTQY
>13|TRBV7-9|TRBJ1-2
ASSPYSTGNDGYT
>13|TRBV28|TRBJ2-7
ASRRQGAWDYEQY
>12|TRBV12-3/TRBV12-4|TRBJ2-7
ASSFPRIPYEQY
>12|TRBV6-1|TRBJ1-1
ASRTYRGGTEAF
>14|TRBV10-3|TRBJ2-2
AISVQSGLHTGELF
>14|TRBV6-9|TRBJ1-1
ASSYPTGGWGTEAF
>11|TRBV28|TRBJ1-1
ASSFRDRAEAF
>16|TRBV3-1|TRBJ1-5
ASSRSGTGSRSNQPQH
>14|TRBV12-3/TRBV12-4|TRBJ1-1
ASSLALTGSNTEAF
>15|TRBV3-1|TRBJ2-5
ASSQRARDYPRETQY
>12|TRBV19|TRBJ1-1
ASSIDRGRTEAF
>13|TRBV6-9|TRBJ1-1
ASSYGGARNTEAF
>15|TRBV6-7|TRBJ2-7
ASSYAVEGEGSNEQY
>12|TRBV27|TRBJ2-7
ASSPGPLRGEQY
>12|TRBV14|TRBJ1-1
ASSQRGQNTEAF
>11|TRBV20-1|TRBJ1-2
SASYGGGADYT
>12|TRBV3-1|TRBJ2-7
ASSQGLAGAKQY
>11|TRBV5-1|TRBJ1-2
ASSLIQGHGYT
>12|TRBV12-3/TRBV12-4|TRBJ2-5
ASSFSQGGKTQY
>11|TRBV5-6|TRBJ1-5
ASSKTGDQPQH